Presented here are 11 T cell receptor beta chains from one specimen sequenced in a study of molecular identifiers for immune sequencing clone quantification. From the PCR reads, TCRdb called clonotypes with MiXCR, one entry per CDR3 protein. The sample consists of tens of thousands of distinct CDR3 sequences, around a quarter of them appearing once. Sequenced material: naive CD8+ T cells from blood, with Jurkat cell RNA spiked in. Subset given: FACS-sorted CD8+CD4-CCR7+CD45RA+ naive T cells. These TCRs come from a human donor in good health. Some libraries in this study had Jurkat cell RNA spiked in.

The table lists this clonotype with a few counts. This chain uses TRBV27 with TRBJ2-2, with TRBD1 matching 9 bases. After removal of 5 bases from V and 0 bases from J, the junction contained 22 bases not matched to a gene. The germline gives CDR1 MNHEY, CDR2 SMNVEV (reference sequence). The CDR3 sequence is 22 residues long. CDR3 nucleotides: TGTGCCAGCAGTCATATTGCGGGACAGGGTCATGAGGGCGGGTCGAACACCGGGGAGCTGTTTTTT. Its protein product is CASSHIAGQGHEGGSNTGELFF.

This clonotype was counted a few times. The J gene is TRBJ2-2, the V gene TRBV5-1; 11 bases are shared with TRBD1. The CDR3 consists of 18 residues. Germline CDR1 SGHRS, CDR2 YFSETQ. V lost 4 bases, J lost 7 bases, and 15 bases stayed unmatched. The CDR3 DNA reads as TGCGCCAGCAGCACCTACGGACAGGGGGCGGATATAATCGGGGAGCTGTTTTTT. Translating gives CASSTYGQGADIIGELFF.

This clonotype was detected only a few times. J is TRBJ1-5 and V is TRBV29-1, with 8 nucleotides matching TRBD1. Germline lookup yields CDR1 SQVTM and CDR2 ANQGSEA. This CDR3 comprises 14 residues. Trimming at V came to 6 bases and at J to 1 base, leaving 5 bases not matched to a gene. The CDR3 sequence is CSVLTGVSNQPQHF. As DNA, the CDR3 is TGCAGCGTCTTGACAGGGGTGAGCAATCAGCCCCAGCATTTT.

This clonotype was recorded many times. The chain is built from TRBV7-9 and TRBJ2-2, with 7 nucleotides matching TRBD1. V shed 5 bases, J shed 4 bases, and the junction held 10 bases outside the gene matches. The CDR3 is 16 amino acids. Germline V lookup: CDR1 SEHNR, CDR2 FQNEAQ (reference sequence). The CDR3 DNA sequence: TGTGCCAGCAGCCCTCTAAGAGGGGGCGGCACCGGGGAGCTGTTTTTT. The encoded protein is CASSPLRGGGTGELFF. The whole variable domain, remainder taken from reference TRBV7-9 and TRBJ2-2, is DTGVSQNPRHKITKRGQNVTFRCDPISEHNRLYWYRQTLGQGPEFLTYFQNEAQLEKSRLLSDRFSAERPKGSFSTLEIQRTEQGDSAMYLCASSPLRGGGTGELFFGEGSRLTVL.

In regard to this clonotype: A much more abundant neighbour one base away suggests this may be a read error. The rearrangement joins TRBV7-9 to TRBJ2-1, with D unclear. CDR3 length: 12 amino acids. Germline values: CDR1 SEHNR, CDR2 FQNEAQ (reference sequence). The CDR3 reads CASRSSSTEQLF. Written as DNA, the CDR3 is TGTGCCAGCAGATCCTCTAGTACTGAGCAGTTGTTC.

The table lists this clonotype with many counts. V is TRBV9 and J is TRBJ2-3; D might be TRBD1 or TRBD2, each matching 5 bases. Looked up from germline, CDR1 is SGDLS and CDR2 is YYNGEE. V shed 6 bases and J shed 6 bases, with 14 bases lying between them. The CDR3 length is 13 residues. The CDR3 here is CASTTGALDTQYF. DNA of the CDR3: TGTGCCAGCACCACCGGGGCGTTGGATACGCAGTATTTT. Complete variable domain (other parts from reference TRBV9 and TRBJ2-3): DSGVTQTPKHLITATGQRVTLRCSPRSGDLSVYWYQQSLDQGLQFLIQYYNGEERAKGNILERFSAQQFPDLHSELNLSSLELGDSALYFCASTTGALDTQYFGPGTRLTVL.

CDR3 sequence: CASSEGTSGGTDTQYF. The CDR3 region has the DNA TGTGCCAGCAGCGAAGGGACTAGCGGGGGGACAGATACGCAGTATTTT. This chain uses TRBV9 with TRBJ2-3; 15 bases agree with TRBD2. The J segment lost 3 bases and the V segment lost 3 bases, leaving 2 bases of the junction unmatched. The germline gives CDR1 SGDLS, CDR2 YYNGEE. The CDR3 has 16 residues.

Only one count was recorded for this clonotype. This may come from a read error, since a much larger clone is one base off. The chain employs TRBV27 and TRBJ2-7; D possibly corresponds to TRBD2 (5 bases). V gave up 7 bases and J gave up 0 bases, with 10 bases separating them. From germline, CDR1 is MNHEY and CDR2 SMNVEV (reference sequence). The CDR3 has 13 residues. CDR3 amino acids: CASNVRDSYEQYF. CDR3 nucleotides: TGTGCCAGCAATGTCCGGGACTCCTACGAGCAGTACTTC.

V usage is TRBV10-3 and J usage is TRBJ2-3; D possibly corresponds to TRBD2 (5 bases). Germline values: CDR1 ENHRY, CDR2 SYGVKD. There are 15 residues in the CDR3. V was cut by 4 bases and J by 3 bases, with 14 bases left in between. The CDR3 DNA reads TGTGCCATCAGTGCTCCCACGGGGTTAACAGATACGCAGTATTTT. Its protein product is CAISAPTGLTDTQYF.

This clonotype was seen a few times. At one end the junction does not follow the germline gene, possibly because of a read error. V gene TRBV4-2 combines with J gene TRBJ1-5, with 7 bases matching TRBD1. This CDR3 spans 17 amino acids. Per germline, CDR1 LGHNA and CDR2 YNFKEQ. The CDR3 bases are TGTGCCAGCAGTGAGACACAGGGGACGTATAGCAATCAGCCCCAGCGTTTT. Amino acids: CASSETQGTYSNQPQRF.

This clonotype was detected a few times. The V gene is TRBV19, the J gene TRBJ2-7; tentatively, D is TRBD1 (5 bases). V gave up 3 bases and J gave up 1 base, with 13 bases separating them. The CDR3 totals 15 residues. Germline CDR1 reads LNHDA; CDR2 reads SQIVND (reference sequence). The CDR3 sequence: CASSMSRDISYEQYF. Here the CDR3 DNA reads TGTGCCAGTAGTATGTCCAGGGATATATCCTACGAGCAGTACTTC. The full variable domain, in which reference TRBV19 and TRBJ2-7 provide the parts outside the CDR3, is DGGITQSPKYLFRKEGQNVTLSCEQNLNHDAMYWYRQDPGQGLRLIYYSQIVNDFQKGDIAEGYSVSREKKESFPLTVTSAQKNPTAFYLCASSMSRDISYEQYFGPGTRLTVT.